The entry below describes one T cell receptor beta chain. Its specificity is unknown. This entry comes from a study of vaccination effects on CD4 cells after COVID-19. Study-level background: Everyone in the study got two shots of either the BNT162b2 or mRNA-1273 vaccine.

V lost 5 bases and J lost 2; bases outside the gene matches: 4. The V gene's germline CDR1 is SGHTA and CDR2 FQGTGA. This CDR3 comprises 14 residues. Using immunoSEQ multiplex PCR, the repertoire was profiled, and TCRdb retains in-frame clones only, with some absent. This sample has tens of thousands of clones, with around 74% found just once. Viral peptide pools were used in the ViraFEST assay to expand antigen-specific CD4+ T cells, and sequencing came afterward. Following an approximately 10-day culture, CD4+ T cells were purified. Recipients of the vaccine had no prior SARS-CoV-2 infection and negative nucleocapsid antibodies. Each culture had half its medium swapped for IL-2 medium on days 3 and 7.

Sequenced here: CD4+ T cells from PBMCs cultured with HCoV-NL63 spike peptides, sampled before COVID-19 vaccination. The V and J genes are TRBV7-3 and TRBJ2-5, with 8 bases aligning to TRBD1. This clonotype was sampled from a human donor who received a COVID-19 vaccine. In nucleotides, the CDR3 is TGTGCCAGCAGCACCCGACAGGGGCAAGAGACCCAGTACTTC. Its translation: CASSTRQGQETQYF. Full variable domain (rest looked up from reference TRBV7-3 and TRBJ2-5): GAGVSQTPSNKVTEKGKYVELRCDPISGHTALYWYRQSLGQGPEFLIYFQGTGAADDSGLPNDRFFAVRPEGSVSTLKIQRTERGDSAVYLCASSTRQGQETQYFGPGTRLLVL.